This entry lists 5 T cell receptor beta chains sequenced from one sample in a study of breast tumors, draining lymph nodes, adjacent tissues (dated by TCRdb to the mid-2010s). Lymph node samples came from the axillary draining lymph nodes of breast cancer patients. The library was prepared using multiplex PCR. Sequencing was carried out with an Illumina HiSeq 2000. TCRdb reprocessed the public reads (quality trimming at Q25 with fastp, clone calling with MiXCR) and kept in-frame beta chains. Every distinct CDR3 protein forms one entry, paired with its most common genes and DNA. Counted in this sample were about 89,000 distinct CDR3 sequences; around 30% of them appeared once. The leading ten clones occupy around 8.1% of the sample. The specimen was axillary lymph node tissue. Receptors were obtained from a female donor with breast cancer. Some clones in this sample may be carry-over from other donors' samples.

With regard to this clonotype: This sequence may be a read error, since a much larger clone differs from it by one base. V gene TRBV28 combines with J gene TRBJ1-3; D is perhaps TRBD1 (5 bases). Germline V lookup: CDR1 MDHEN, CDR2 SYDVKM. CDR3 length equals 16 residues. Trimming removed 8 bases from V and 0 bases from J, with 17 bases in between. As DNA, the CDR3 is TGTGCCAGCGGTCCCCCGGCGGGGGGCTCTGGAAACACCATATATTTT. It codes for CASGPPAGGSGNTIYF.

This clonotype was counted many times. The CDR3 nucleotides are TGTGCCAGTACAGAAAGGACGGACTCCGTGGGGGGCTACACCTTC. Its protein product is CASTERTDSVGGYTF. The V and J genes are TRBV19 and TRBJ1-2; no firm D call. The CDR3 spans 15 residues. Germline CDR1 reads LNHDA; CDR2 reads SQIVND (reference sequence). V lost 7 bases, J lost 8 bases, and 23 bases lay in between.

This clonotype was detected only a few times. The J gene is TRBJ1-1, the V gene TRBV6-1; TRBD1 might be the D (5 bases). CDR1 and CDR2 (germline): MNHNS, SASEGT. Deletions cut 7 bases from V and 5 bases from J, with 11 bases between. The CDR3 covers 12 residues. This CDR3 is CASIRGGTEAFF. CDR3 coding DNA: TGTGCCAGCATCCGGGGCGGGACTGAAGCTTTCTTT.

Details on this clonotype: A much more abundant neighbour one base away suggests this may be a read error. CDR3 region: CASSRTGRGRPQHF. In DNA form, the CDR3 reads TGCGCCAGCAGCCGGACAGGGAGAGGTCGGCCCCAGCATTTT. The chain employs TRBV4-1 and TRBJ1-5, with 8 positions matching TRBD1. V trimming: 4 bases; J trimming: 9 bases; junction bases outside the gene matches: 8. This CDR3 contains 14 residues. Germline V gene lookup returns CDR1 MGHRA and CDR2 YSYEKL.

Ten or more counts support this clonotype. The CDR3 sequence is CASSEILGNEQFF. The CDR3 DNA is TGCGCCAGCAGCGAGATTCTGGGCAATGAGCAGTTCTTC. The chain has TRBV5-1 and TRBJ2-1, with D hard to call. Germline V gene lookup returns CDR1 SGHRS and CDR2 YFSETQ. Trimming cost V 4 bases and J 6 bases, with 11 bases left between them. This CDR3 is 13 amino acids long.